The 30 T cell receptor beta chains below all came from one sample that was sequenced in a study of cytomegalovirus exposure and HLA in healthy donors. It was with 60 Vbeta and 13 Jbeta primers that the PCR ran. Using immunoSEQ multiplex PCR, the repertoire was profiled, and TCRdb retains in-frame clones only, with some absent. Its table lists 150,000 to 200,000 clones. The sequenced sample consisted of PBMCs. These receptors all stem from a woman younger than 35 in good health and CMV-seropositive.

J is TRBJ1-3 and V is TRBV7-3; D ambiguous. Germline V CDR1 and CDR2: SGHTA, FQGTGA. The length of the CDR3 is 13 residues. The germline V and J ends were trimmed by 5 bases and 1 base, with 6 bases remaining between them. CDR3 DNA: TGTGCCAGCAGCCTAGGTTCTGGAAACACCATATATTTT. This codes for CASSLGSGNTIYF.

The chain carries TRBV2 and TRBJ1-2; 9 bases line up with TRBD1. The trim removed 6 bases at V and 5 bases at J, leaving 4 bases unmatched. Germline V gene sequence: CDR1 SNHLY, CDR2 FYNNEI. The CDR3 is made up of 13 amino acids. The CDR3 sequence: CASRPGTGYGYTF. The DNA for the CDR3 is TGTGCCAGCAGGCCCGGGACAGGGTATGGCTACACCTTC.

The chain recombines TRBV25-1 with TRBJ1-2; 11 nucleotides line up with TRBD1. J lost 3 bases, V lost 5 bases, and 5 bases had no gene match. Germline CDR1 reads MGHDK; CDR2 reads SYGVNS. The CDR3 runs to 15 residues. The CDR3 spells CASSRTGGPDYGYTF. The CDR3 DNA reads TGTGCCAGCAGTAGGACAGGGGGCCCTGACTATGGCTACACCTTC.

The gene calls are TRBV10-1 and TRBJ2-5; D may be TRBD1 (5 bases). Trimming removed 2 bases at V and 5 bases at J, with 12 bases between. This CDR3 spans 14 amino acids. CDR1 WNHNN and CDR2 SYGVQD come from the germline V gene (reference sequence). The CDR3 region has the DNA TGCGCCAGCAGTGAGAGGCAGGGTTTGGAGACCCAGTACTTC. Its translation: CASSERQGLETQYF.

As for this clone: One junction end disagrees with the germline gene, perhaps due to a read error. V gene TRBV18 combines with J gene TRBJ2-3; D perhaps matches TRBD1 (6 bases). The germline V gene has CDR1 KGHSH and CDR2 LQKENI. The CDR3 contains 13 residues. This CDR3 is CVSSQGEYDTQYF. The CDR3 DNA follows: TGTGTCAGCTCACAGGGAGAGTATGATACGCAGTATTTT.

CDR3 sequence reads: CASSPPLRDSSWNEQFF. CDR3 nucleotides: TGTGCCAGCTCACCACCCCTACGGGACTCGTCTTGGAATGAGCAGTTCTTC. The genes are TRBV18 and TRBJ2-1, with D possibly being TRBD2 (6 bases). Germline CDR1 is KGHSH and CDR2 is LQKENI. CDR3 length equals 17 residues. Deletions cut 0 bases from V and 7 bases from J, with 19 bases between.

V and J are TRBV4-1 and TRBJ2-7; 12 bases line up with TRBD2. Looked up from germline, CDR1 is MGHRA and CDR2 is YSYEKL. The CDR3 contains 17 residues. Trimming took 1 base from V and 2 from J; bases not matched to a gene: 6. The CDR3 spells CASSQGGLAGGPYEQYF. The CDR3 DNA sequence: TGCGCCAGCAGCCAAGGGGGGCTAGCGGGGGGGCCCTACGAGCAGTACTTC.

CDR3 in amino acids: CASSSPGGIYLEAFF. CDR3 coding DNA: TGTGCCAGCAGTTCCCCGGGAGGAATATACCTTGAAGCTTTCTTT. The chain carries TRBV28 and TRBJ1-1, with unresolved D. CDR1 MDHEN and CDR2 SYDVKM come from the germline V gene. Trimming removed 4 bases from V and 7 bases from J, with 19 bases in between. This CDR3 region has 15 residues.

This chain connects TRBV27 to TRBJ2-5, with 8 bases aligning to TRBD2. The DNA end favors TRBJ2-7, so the J call may be wrong. This CDR3 is built from 18 residues. Germline CDR1 and CDR2: MNHEY and SMNVEV (reference sequence). Written as DNA, the CDR3 is TGTGCCAGCAGTCTCAAGCGACCCGGGACTAGTCGGTCCTACGAGCAGTACTTC. Its translation: CASSLKRPGTSRSYEQYF.

The genes are TRBV9 and TRBJ1-2; TRBD1 matches at 10 bases. Germline V gives CDR1 SGDLS, CDR2 YYNGEE. Germline trimming cut 5 bases from V and 7 bases from J; bases unmatched to any gene: 20. The CDR3 covers 18 residues. CDR3 loop: CASSRPGTGASERGGYTF. The CDR3 bases are TGTGCCAGCAGTCGACCCGGGACAGGGGCCTCGGAGAGGGGTGGCTACACCTTC.

The gene calls are TRBV29-1 and TRBJ1-3; TRBD1 aligns across 8 bases. The trim removed 1 base at V and 4 bases at J, leaving 3 bases unmatched. Per germline, CDR1 SQVTM and CDR2 ANQGSEA. The CDR3 extends over 14 amino acids. This CDR3 reads CSVEGTGSGNTIYF. The CDR3 region has the DNA TGCAGCGTTGAAGGGACAGGGAGCGGAAACACCATATATTTT.

The chain carries TRBV18 and TRBJ1-3; 8 nucleotides match TRBD1. With V trimmed by 1 base and J by 6 bases, 8 bases remained unmatched. Germline CDR1 and CDR2: KGHSH and LQKENI. The CDR3 runs to 16 residues. The CDR3 sequence: CASSPLAAGGENTIYF. CDR3 in DNA: TGTGCCAGCTCACCACTCGCTGCAGGGGGCGAAAACACCATATATTTT.

The genes are TRBV5-4 and TRBJ1-3; TRBD1 matches 8 bases. With V trimmed by 4 bases and J by 0 bases, 3 bases remained unmatched. This CDR3 has 15 residues. CDR1 SGHNT and CDR2 YYREEE come from the germline V gene (reference sequence). CDR3 in DNA: TGTGCCAGCAGCCGACAGGGGCTCTCTGGAAACACCATATATTTT. It is translated as CASSRQGLSGNTIYF.

The chain recombines TRBV6-4 with TRBJ1-6; no definite D call. CDR3 size: 15 residues. V was clipped by 5 bases and J by 7 bases, with 15 bases between them. Germline V gene sequence: CDR1 MRHNA, CDR2 SNTAGT. DNA of the CDR3: TGTGCCAGCAGTAATTCCGACATCGCAAATTCACCCCTCCACTTT. The encoded protein is CASSNSDIANSPLHF.

This rearrangement joins TRBV5-1 to TRBJ2-1, with 12 bases aligning to TRBD2. Looked up from germline, CDR1 is SGHRS and CDR2 is YFSETQ. The V gene end was trimmed by 4 bases and the J gene end by 8 bases; junction bases not matched to a gene: 7. The CDR3 consists of 15 residues. This CDR3 reads CASSILAGGRDEQFF. In DNA, the CDR3 is TGCGCCAGCAGCATCCTAGCGGGGGGGCGGGATGAGCAGTTCTTC.

The chain couples TRBV25-1 to TRBJ2-4; D call uncertain. The V end lost 2 bases, the J end lost 1 base, and 3 bases lay between the germline ends. Germline CDR1 and CDR2: MGHDK and SYGVNS. The CDR3 loop spans 13 amino acids. The CDR3 bases are TGTGCCAGCAGTGAACTCGCCAAAAACATTCAGTACTTC. Protein product: CASSELAKNIQYF.

This rearrangement joins TRBV9 to TRBJ1-1; D perhaps matches TRBD1 (5 bases). Trimming removed 5 bases from V and 4 bases from J, with 12 bases in between. The CDR3 has 13 residues. Germline CDR1 is SGDLS and CDR2 is YYNGEE. The CDR3 sequence is CASREAQGTEAFF. The CDR3 nucleotides are TGTGCCAGCAGAGAAGCCCAGGGCACTGAAGCTTTCTTT.

This chain joins TRBV5-5 and TRBJ1-2, with D hard to call. The CDR3 has 13 residues. Trimming stripped 2 bases from V and 7 bases from J, with 12 bases between. Germline CDR1 is SGHKS and CDR2 is YYEKEE (reference sequence). The CDR3 here is CASSFTAALGYTF. The CDR3, as DNA: TGTGCCAGCAGCTTTACGGCGGCGCTTGGCTACACCTTC.

This chain uses TRBV5-1 with TRBJ2-1; D may be TRBD1 (6 bases). The CDR3 has 15 residues. In germline, CDR1 is SGHRS, CDR2 YFSETQ. The V end lost 4 bases, the J end lost 8 bases, and 19 bases lay between the germline ends. This CDR3 is CASSPADRRRDEQFF. In nucleotides, the CDR3 is TGCGCCAGCAGCCCGGCTGACAGGCGGCGCGATGAGCAGTTCTTC.

The chain uses TRBV7-8 and TRBJ2-5; TRBD1 aligns across 10 bases. TRBJ2-7 matches the DNA end more closely, so the J call is doubtful. CDR1 is SGHVS and CDR2 is FQNEAQ in the germline V gene. This CDR3 has 16 amino acids. As DNA, the CDR3 is TGTGCCAGCAGCTTAGCTCGGGACAGGGGAGGGGACGAGCAGTACTTC. This encodes CASSLARDRGGDEQYF.

Here the CDR3 reads CATRPFPEDTGELFF. The CDR3 coding sequence is TGTGCCACCCGACCGTTCCCTGAGGACACCGGGGAGCTGTTTTTT. The V call is TRBV6-5, the J call TRBJ2-2; D call uncertain. Germline V gene data show CDR1 as MNHEY and CDR2 as SVGAGI. The CDR3 is 15 amino acids. The V end was cut by 10 bases, the J end by 3 bases, with 18 bases between.

The chain carries TRBV6-5 and TRBJ1-3; 9 bases agree with TRBD1. CDR1 and CDR2 from the germline V gene are MNHEY and SVGAGI. This CDR3 has 15 amino acids. With V trimmed by 6 bases and J by 0 bases, 3 bases remained unmatched. CDR3 region: CASRGTGFSGNTIYF. CDR3 bases: TGTGCCAGCAGGGGGACAGGGTTCTCTGGAAACACCATATATTTT.

This chain connects TRBV9 to TRBJ2-2, with D hard to call. V was cut by 3 bases and J by 0 bases, with 9 bases left in between. CDR1 SGDLS and CDR2 YYNGEE come from the germline V gene. This CDR3 is built from 15 residues. CDR3 nucleotides: TGTGCCAGCAGCGCCCGACGGGCGAACACCGGGGAGCTGTTTTTT. Translating it yields CASSARRANTGELFF.

The chain recombines TRBV6-1 with TRBJ2-7; D is undetermined. CDR1 MNHNS and CDR2 SASEGT come from the germline V gene. The CDR3 is 15 residues long. Trimming took off 1 base at V and 3 bases at J, with 13 bases between the two ends. As DNA, the CDR3 is TGTGCCAGCAGTGAAGAGTTCGGCAGACTCTACGAGCAGTACTTC. This codes for CASSEEFGRLYEQYF.

The rearrangement links TRBV11-3 to TRBJ1-6; D unclear. V was cut by 0 bases and J by 11 bases, with 8 bases left in between. Looked up from germline, CDR1 is SGHNT and CDR2 is YENEEA. The CDR3 contains 13 residues. The CDR3 DNA reads TGTGCCAGCAGCTTAGACCTAAGTACACCCCTCCACTTT. It encodes CASSLDLSTPLHF.

The chain combines TRBV7-9 with TRBJ2-7; D might be TRBD2 (5 bases). V lost 5 bases and J lost 0, with 8 bases in between. CDR1 and CDR2 (germline): SEHNR, FQNEAQ (reference sequence). The CDR3 spans 13 residues. CDR3 sequence reads: CASSTRSSYEQYF. Written as DNA, the CDR3 is TGTGCCAGCAGCACTAGGAGCTCCTACGAGCAGTACTTC.

This rearrangement joins TRBV7-9 to TRBJ2-1, with D perhaps matching TRBD1 (5 bases). Looked up from germline, CDR1 is SEHNR and CDR2 is FQNEAQ (reference sequence). Trimming pared 6 bases from V and 6 bases from J, leaving 18 bases between. This CDR3 region has 15 residues. This CDR3 is CASRSNVGLGNEQFF. The CDR3 DNA follows: TGTGCCAGCAGGTCCAATGTGGGGCTTGGCAATGAGCAGTTCTTC. The full variable domain, its missing parts supplied by reference TRBV7-9 and TRBJ2-1, is DTGVSQNPRHKITKRGQNVTFRCDPISEHNRLYWYRQTLGQGPEFLTYFQNEAQLEKSRLLSDRFSAERPKGSFSTLEIQRTEQGDSAMYLCASRSNVGLGNEQFFGPGTRLTVL.

The V call is TRBV7-2, the J call TRBJ1-6; 9 bases line up with TRBD1. Germline V gene lookup returns CDR1 SGHTA and CDR2 FQGNSA. V lost 5 bases and J lost 8; bases outside the gene matches: 10. CDR3 length: 16 amino acids. The CDR3 loop is CASSDRTGALDSPLHF. The CDR3 DNA reads TGTGCCAGCAGCGACCGGACAGGGGCTCTTGATTCACCCCTCCACTTT.

This chain joins TRBV7-2 and TRBJ1-2; D is ambiguous. The CDR3 spans 14 residues. Germline lookup yields CDR1 SGHTA and CDR2 FQGNSA. Trimming pared 5 bases from V and 5 bases from J, leaving 15 bases between. The CDR3 loop reads CASSPSKVRYGYTF. The CDR3 bases are TGTGCCAGCAGCCCCTCGAAGGTCAGGTATGGCTACACCTTC. The full variable domain, its missing parts supplied by reference TRBV7-2 and TRBJ1-2, is GAGVSQSPSNKVTEKGKDVELRCDPISGHTALYWYRQSLGQGLEFLIYFQGNSAPDKSGLPSDRFSAERTGGSVSTLTIQRTQQEDSAVYLCASSPSKVRYGYTFGSGTRLTVV.

This sequence joins TRBV5-4 and TRBJ1-2; 8 bases are a match to TRBD1. With V trimmed by 4 bases and J by 5 bases, 4 bases remained unmatched. The CDR3 consists of 13 residues. Germline V lookup: CDR1 SGHNT, CDR2 YYREEE (reference sequence). The CDR3 protein is CASSQDREYGYTF. CDR3 nucleotides: TGTGCCAGCAGCCAGGACAGGGAATATGGCTACACCTTC.